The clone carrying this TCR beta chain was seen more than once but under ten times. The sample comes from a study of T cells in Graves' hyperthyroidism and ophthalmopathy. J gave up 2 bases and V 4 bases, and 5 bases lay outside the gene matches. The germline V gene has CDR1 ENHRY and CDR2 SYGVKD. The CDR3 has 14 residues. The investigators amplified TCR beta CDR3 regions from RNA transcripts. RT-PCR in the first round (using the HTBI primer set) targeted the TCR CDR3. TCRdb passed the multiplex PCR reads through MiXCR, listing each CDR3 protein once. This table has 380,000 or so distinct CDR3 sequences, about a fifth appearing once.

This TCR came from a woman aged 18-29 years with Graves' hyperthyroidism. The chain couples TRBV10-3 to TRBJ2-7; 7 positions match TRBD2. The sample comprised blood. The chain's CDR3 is CAISAAGETYEQYF. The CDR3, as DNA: TGTGCCATCAGTGCGGCGGGGGAGACCTACGAGCAGTACTTC.